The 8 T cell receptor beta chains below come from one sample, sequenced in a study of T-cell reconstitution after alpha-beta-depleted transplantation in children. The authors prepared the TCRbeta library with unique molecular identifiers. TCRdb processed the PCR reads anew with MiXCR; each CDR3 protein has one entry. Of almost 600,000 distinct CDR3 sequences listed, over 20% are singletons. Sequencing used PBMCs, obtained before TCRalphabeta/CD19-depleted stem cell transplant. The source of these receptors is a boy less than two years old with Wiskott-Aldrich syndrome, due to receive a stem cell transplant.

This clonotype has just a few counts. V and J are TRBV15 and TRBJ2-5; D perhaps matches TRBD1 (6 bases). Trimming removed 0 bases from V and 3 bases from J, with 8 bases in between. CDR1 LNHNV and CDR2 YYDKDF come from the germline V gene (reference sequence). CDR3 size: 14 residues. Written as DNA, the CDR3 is TGTGCCACCAGCAGAGATCCAGGGGAAGAGACCCAGTACTTC. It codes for CATSRDPGEETQYF.

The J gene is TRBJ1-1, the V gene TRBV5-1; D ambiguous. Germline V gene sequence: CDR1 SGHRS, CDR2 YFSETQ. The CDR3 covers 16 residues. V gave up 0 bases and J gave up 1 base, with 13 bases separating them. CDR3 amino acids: CASSLEFARTNTEAFF. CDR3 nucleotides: TGCGCCAGCAGCTTGGAGTTTGCCAGGACGAACACTGAAGCTTTCTTT.

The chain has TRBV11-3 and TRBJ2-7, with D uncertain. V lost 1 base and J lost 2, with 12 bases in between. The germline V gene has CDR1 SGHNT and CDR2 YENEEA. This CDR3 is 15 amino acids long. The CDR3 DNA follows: TGTGCCAGCAGCTTAGGGTCAGGAGCCCCCTACGAGCAGTACTTC. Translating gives CASSLGSGAPYEQYF.

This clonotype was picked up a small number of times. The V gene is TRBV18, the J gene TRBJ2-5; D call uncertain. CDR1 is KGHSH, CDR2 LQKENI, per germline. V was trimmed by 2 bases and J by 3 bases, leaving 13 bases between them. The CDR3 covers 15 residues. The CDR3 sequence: CASSPSSWNKETQYF. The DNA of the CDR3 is TGTGCCAGCTCACCAAGCTCTTGGAACAAAGAGACCCAGTACTTC.

Here the CDR3 reads CASSPRRRAGINEQYF. CDR3 bases: TGTGCCAGCTCACCACGGAGGAGGGCAGGGATAAACGAGCAGTACTTC. The chain uses TRBV18 and TRBJ2-7; the D gene is possibly TRBD2 (6 bases). Trimming removed 1 base from V and 5 bases from J, with 18 bases in between. Germline lookup yields CDR1 KGHSH and CDR2 LQKENI. The CDR3 covers 16 residues.

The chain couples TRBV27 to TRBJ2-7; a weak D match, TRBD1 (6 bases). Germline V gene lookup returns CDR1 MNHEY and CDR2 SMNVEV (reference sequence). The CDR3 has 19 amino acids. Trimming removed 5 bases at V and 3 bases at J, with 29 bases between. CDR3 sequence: CASSTSDSVTNLLGYEQYF. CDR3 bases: TGTGCCAGCAGTACCTCGGACAGCGTAACAAACCTCTTGGGCTACGAGCAGTACTTC.

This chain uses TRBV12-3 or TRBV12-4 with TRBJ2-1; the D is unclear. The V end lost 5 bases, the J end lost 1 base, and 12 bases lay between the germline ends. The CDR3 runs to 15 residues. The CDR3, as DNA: TGTGCCAGCAGTCCCCTAGAGCCTTCCTACAATGAGCAGTTCTTC. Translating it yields CASSPLEPSYNEQFF.

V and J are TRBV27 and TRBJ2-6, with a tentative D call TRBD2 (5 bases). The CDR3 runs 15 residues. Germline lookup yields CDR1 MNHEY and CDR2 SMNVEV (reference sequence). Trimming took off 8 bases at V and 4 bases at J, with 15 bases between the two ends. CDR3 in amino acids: CASRAGVWGANVLTF. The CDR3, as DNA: TGTGCCAGCCGCGCCGGGGTGTGGGGGGCCAACGTCCTGACTTTC.